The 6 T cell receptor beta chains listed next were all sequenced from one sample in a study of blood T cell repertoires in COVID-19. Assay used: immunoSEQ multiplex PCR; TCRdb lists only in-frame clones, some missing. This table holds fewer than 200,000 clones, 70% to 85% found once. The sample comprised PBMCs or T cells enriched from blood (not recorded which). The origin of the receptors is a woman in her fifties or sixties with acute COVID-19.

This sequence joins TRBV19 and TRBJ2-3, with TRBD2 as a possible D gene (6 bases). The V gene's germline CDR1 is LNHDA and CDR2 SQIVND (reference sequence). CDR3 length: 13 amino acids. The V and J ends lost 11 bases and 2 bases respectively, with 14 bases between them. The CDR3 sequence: CAAGPRATDTQYF. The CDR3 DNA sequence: TGTGCCGCGGGGCCCAGGGCCACAGATACGCAGTATTTT.

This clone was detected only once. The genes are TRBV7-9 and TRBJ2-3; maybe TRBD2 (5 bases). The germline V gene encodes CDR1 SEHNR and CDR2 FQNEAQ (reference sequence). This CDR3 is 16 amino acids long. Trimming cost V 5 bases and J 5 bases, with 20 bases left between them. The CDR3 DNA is TGTGCCAGCAGCCCCCGCGGATCAAACCGGGGAGATACGCAGTATTTT. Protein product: CASSPRGSNRGDTQYF.

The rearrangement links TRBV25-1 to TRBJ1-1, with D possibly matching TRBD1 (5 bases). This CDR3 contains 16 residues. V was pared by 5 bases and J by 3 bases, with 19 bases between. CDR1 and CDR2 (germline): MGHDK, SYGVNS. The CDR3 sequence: CASSPQTPTGDTEAFF. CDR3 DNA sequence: TGTGCCAGCAGTCCCCAGACCCCAACGGGGGACACTGAAGCTTTCTTT.

CDR3 bases: TGTGCCAGCAGAGAGGGATTTTATGGCTACACCTTC. It translates to CASREGFYGYTF. The rearrangement joins TRBV6-5 to TRBJ1-2, with unresolved D. CDR3 size: 12 residues. Germline values: CDR1 MNHEY, CDR2 SVGAGI. Trimming removed 6 bases from V and 5 bases from J, with 10 bases in between.

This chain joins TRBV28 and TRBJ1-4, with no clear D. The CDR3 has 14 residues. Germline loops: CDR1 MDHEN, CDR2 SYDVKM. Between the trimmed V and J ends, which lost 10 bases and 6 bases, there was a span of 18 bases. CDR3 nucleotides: TGTGCCACAGATAACGACGTCGGAGATGAAAAACTGTTTTTT. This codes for CATDNDVGDEKLFF.

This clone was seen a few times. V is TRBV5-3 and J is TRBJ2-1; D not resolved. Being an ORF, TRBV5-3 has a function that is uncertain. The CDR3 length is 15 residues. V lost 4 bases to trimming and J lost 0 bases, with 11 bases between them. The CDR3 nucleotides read TGTGCCAGAAGCCAAGACTGGAGCTCCTACAATGAGCAGTTCTTC. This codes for CARSQDWSSYNEQFF.